Given below is one T cell receptor beta chain in context. Per the original data handling: Amplification of reference gene primers was used by the study to estimate nucleated cell counts. Sequencing was performed with immunoSEQ multiplex PCR; in TCRdb, only in-frame clones are kept and a portion is missing. The DNA was the basis for D and trimming; V, J and clone size are from that table. The table records around 76,000 clones, roughly 80% of them present only once. The sample originates from a study of blood T cell repertoires in COVID-19. From germline, CDR1 is MNHEY and CDR2 SMNVEV (reference sequence). The CDR3 length is 16 residues. The V end was cut by 2 bases, the J end by 7 bases, with 15 bases between. Seattle's enrolled individuals joined amid active infection and were then monitored longitudinally.

Sequencing input: peripheral blood. This sequence joins TRBV27 and TRBJ1-6; maybe TRBD1 (6 bases). The sequence was collected from a man aged 25 to 45 with COVID-19, enrolled during active disease. The CDR3 spells CASSLNRAGANSPLHF. CDR3 bases: TGTGCCAGCAGTTTAAACCGGGCAGGGGCAAATTCACCCCTCCACTTT.